This T cell receptor (beta chain) is from a study of control samples from healthy donors and cancer patients. TCRdb keeps only in-frame clones here, not all; method: immunoSEQ multiplex PCR. The sample lists tens of thousands of clones, 75% to 85% occurring once. The CDR3 is 16 residues long. The germline V gene has CDR1 SGDLS and CDR2 YYNGEE. V shed 3 bases and J shed 3 bases, with 16 bases lying between them. This clonotype was obtained from a middle-aged man in good health. Sequences were obtained from blood. The chain couples TRBV9 to TRBJ1-5, with D unclear. The CDR3 bases are TGTGCCAGCAGCGCGTTCGGTTTTCTAAACAATCAGCCCCAGCATTTT. Its translation is CASSAFGFLNNQPQHF.